Sequencing of this TCR beta chain was carried out in a study of long-term antiretroviral therapy in people with HIV. Study-level results: Drawn between about 2004 and 2017, the blood was possibly obtained under older ART regimens. Pre-ART expanded clones dominated the repertoire at every time point. Therapy changes, viral resistance and ART adherence were not documented in the available data.

Assay version v3.0 of immunoSEQ was used, and it was run at survey level. Method: immunoSEQ multiplex PCR; TCRdb's copy keeps in-frame clones and lacks some. In the table there are roughly 28,000 clones, over 85% of which are singletons. This clone was observed a few times. The antigen is unknown. CDR1 is SGHVS, CDR2 FNYEAQ, per germline. J lost 2 bases, V lost 6 bases, and 14 bases had no gene match. The CDR3 has 20 residues. The receptor was isolated from a woman between 18 and 30 years old with HIV. Material: unsorted PBMCs, obtained 1.8 years after starting antiretroviral therapy. The chain employs TRBV7-6 and TRBJ2-2; TRBD2 aligns across 14 bases. The CDR3 reads CASSYPTSGLAGDNTGELFF. CDR3 in DNA: TGTGCCAGCAGTTACCCAACCTCGGGACTAGCGGGAGACAACACCGGGGAGCTGTTTTTT.